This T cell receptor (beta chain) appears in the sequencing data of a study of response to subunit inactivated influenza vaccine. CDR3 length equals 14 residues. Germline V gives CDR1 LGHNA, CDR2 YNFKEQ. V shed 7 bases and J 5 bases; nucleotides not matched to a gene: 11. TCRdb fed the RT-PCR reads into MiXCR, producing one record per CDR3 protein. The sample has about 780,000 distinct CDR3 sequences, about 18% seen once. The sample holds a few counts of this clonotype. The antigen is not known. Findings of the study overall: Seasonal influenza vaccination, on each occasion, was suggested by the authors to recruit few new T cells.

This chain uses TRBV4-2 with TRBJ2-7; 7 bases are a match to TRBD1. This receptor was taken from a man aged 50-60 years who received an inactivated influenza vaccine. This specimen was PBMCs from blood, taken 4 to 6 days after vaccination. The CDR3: CASTKGTGADEQYF. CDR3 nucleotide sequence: TGTGCCAGCACCAAGGGTACAGGGGCCGACGAGCAGTACTTC.